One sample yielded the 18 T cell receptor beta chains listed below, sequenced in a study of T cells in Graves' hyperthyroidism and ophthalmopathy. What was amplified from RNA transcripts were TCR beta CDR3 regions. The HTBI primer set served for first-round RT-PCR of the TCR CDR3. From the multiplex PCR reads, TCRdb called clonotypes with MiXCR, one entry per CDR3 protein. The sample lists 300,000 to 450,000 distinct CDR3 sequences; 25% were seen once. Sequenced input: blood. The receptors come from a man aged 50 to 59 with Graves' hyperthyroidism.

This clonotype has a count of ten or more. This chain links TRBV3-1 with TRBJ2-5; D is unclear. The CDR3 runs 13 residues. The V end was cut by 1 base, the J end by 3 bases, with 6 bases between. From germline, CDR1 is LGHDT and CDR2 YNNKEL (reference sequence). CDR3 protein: CASSQGFKETQYF. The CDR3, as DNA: TGTGCCAGCAGCCAAGGGTTCAAAGAGACCCAGTACTTC.

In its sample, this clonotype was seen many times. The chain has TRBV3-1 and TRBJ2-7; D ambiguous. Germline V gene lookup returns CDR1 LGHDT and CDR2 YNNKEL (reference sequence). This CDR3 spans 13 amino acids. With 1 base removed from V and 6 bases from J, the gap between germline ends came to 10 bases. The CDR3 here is CASSQGKGSEQYF. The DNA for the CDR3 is TGTGCCAGCAGCCAAGGGAAGGGATCCGAGCAGTACTTC.

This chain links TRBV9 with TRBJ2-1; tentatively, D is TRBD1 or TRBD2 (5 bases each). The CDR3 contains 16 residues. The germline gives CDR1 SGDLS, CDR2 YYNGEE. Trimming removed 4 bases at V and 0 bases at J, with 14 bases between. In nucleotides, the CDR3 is TGTGCCAGCAGCCCACGGGACGCAAGCTCCTACAATGAGCAGTTCTTC. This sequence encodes CASSPRDASSYNEQFF.

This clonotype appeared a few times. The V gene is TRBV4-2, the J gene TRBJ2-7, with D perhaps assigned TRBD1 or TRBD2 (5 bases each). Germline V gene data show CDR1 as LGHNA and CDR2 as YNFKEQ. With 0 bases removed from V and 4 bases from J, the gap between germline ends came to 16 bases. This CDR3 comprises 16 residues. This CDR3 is CASSQDDSGRGYEQYF. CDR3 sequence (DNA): TGTGCCAGCAGCCAAGATGACAGCGGAAGGGGATACGAGCAGTACTTC.

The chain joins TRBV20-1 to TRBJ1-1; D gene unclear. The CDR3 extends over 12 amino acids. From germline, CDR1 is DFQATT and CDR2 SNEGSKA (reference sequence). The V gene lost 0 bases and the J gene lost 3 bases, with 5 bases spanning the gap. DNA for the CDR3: TGCAGTGCTAGAGAGATAGACACTGAAGCTTTCTTT. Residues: CSAREIDTEAFF.

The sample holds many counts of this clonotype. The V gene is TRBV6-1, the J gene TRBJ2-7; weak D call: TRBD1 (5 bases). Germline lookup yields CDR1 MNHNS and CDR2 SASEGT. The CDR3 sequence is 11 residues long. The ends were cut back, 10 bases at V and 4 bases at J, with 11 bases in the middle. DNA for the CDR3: TGTGCCACCGAAACAGGTTACGAGCAGTACTTC. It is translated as CATETGYEQYF.

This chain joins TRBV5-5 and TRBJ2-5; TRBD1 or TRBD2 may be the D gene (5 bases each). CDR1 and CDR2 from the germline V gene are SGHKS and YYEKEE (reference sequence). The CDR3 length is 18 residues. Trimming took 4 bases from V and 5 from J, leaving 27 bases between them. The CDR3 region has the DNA TGTGCCAGCAGCGCCGGGGCCTTGGCAGGGTCTGTTTCGGAGACCCAGTACTTC. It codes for CASSAGALAGSVSETQYF.

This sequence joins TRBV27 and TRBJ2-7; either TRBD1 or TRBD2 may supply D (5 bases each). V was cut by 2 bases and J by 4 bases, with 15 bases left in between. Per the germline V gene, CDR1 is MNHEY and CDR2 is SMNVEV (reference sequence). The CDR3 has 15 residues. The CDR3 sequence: CASSLRGDPYYEQYF. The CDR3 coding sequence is TGTGCCAGCAGTTTACGGGGCGACCCGTATTACGAGCAGTACTTC.

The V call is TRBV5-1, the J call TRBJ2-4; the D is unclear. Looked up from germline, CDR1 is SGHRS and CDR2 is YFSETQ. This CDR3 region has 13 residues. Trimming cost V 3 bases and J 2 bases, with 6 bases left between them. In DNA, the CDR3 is TGCGCCAGCAGCTCCCCTTCCAAAAACATTCAGTACTTC. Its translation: CASSSPSKNIQYF.

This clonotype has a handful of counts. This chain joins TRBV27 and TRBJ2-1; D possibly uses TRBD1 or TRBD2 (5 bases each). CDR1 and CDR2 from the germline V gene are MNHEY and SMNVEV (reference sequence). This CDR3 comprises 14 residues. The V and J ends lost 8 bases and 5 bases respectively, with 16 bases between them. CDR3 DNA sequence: TGTGCCAGCTCTGATTTTGGGGGAAACAATGAGCAGTTCTTC. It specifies CASSDFGGNNEQFF.

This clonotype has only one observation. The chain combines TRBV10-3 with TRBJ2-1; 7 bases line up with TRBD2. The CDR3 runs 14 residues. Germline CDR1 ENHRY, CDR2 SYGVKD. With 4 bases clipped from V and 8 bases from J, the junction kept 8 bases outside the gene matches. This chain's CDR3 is CAISVGGSVDEQFF. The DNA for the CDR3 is TGTGCCATCAGTGTTGGCGGGAGTGTCGATGAGCAGTTCTTC.

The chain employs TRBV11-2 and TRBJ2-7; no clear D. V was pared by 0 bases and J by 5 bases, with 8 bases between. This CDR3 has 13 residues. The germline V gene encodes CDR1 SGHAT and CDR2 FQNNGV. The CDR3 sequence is CASSLDRGDEQYF. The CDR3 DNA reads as TGTGCCAGCAGCTTAGATCGTGGAGACGAGCAGTACTTC. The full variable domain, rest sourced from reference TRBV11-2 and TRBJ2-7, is EAGVAQSPRYKIIEKRQSVAFWCNPISGHATLYWYQQILGQGPKLLIQFQNNGVVDDSQLPKDRFSAERLKGVDSTLKIQPAKLEDSAVYLCASSLDRGDEQYFGPGTRLTVT.

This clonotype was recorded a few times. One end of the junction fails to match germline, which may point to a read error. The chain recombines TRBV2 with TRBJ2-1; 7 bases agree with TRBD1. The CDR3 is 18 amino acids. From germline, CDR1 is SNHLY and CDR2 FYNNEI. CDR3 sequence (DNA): TGTGCCAGCAGACGACAACAGGGGTCCACCCCCCCTTACAATGAGCAGCTCTTC. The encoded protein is CASRRQQGSTPPYNEQLF.

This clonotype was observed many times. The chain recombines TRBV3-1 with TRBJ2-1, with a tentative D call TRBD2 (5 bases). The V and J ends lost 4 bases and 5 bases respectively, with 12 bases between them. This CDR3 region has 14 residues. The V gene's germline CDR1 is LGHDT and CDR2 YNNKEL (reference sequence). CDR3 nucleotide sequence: TGTGCCAGCAGCCCAAATTCGGGGAACAATGAGCAGTTCTTC. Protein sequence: CASSPNSGNNEQFF.

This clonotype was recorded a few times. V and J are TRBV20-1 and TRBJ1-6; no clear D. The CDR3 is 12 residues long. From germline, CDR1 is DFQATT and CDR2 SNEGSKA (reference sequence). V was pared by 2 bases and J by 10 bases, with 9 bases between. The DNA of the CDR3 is TGCAGTGCTAGACGGGAGAGGTCACCCCTCCACTTT. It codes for CSARRERSPLHF.

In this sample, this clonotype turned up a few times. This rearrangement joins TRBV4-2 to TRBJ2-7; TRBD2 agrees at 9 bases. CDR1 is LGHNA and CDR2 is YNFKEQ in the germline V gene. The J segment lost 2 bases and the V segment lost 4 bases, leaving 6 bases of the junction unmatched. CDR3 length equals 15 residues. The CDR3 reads CASSREREDAYEQYF. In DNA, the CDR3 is TGTGCCAGCAGCCGTGAGCGGGAGGATGCCTACGAGCAGTACTTC.

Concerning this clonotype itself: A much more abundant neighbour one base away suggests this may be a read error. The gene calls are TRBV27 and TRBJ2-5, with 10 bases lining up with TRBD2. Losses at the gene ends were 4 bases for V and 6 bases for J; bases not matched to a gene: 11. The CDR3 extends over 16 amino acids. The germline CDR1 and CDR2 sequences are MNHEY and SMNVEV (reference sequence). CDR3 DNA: TGTGCCAGCAGTTCCTCTAGCGGGAGATTACGAAAGACCCAGTACTTC. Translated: CASSSSSGRLRKTQYF.

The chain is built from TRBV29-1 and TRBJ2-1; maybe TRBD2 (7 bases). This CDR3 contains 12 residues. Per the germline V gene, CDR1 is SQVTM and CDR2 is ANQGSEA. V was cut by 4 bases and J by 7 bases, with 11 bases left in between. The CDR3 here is CSVVGGGNEQFF. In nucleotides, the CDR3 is TGCAGCGTTGTAGGGGGGGGAAATGAGCAGTTCTTC.